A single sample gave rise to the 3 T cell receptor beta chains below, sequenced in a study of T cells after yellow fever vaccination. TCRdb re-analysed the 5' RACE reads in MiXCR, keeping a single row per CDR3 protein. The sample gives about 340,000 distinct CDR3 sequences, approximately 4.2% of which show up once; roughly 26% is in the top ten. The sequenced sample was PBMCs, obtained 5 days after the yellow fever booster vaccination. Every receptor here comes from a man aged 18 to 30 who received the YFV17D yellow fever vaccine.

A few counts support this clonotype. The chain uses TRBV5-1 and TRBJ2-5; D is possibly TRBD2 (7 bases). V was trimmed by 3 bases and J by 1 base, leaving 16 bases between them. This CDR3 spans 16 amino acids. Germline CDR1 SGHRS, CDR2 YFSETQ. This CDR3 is CASSYLRGGAQETQYF. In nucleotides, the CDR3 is TGCGCCAGCAGCTACCTTAGGGGGGGGGCCCAAGAGACCCAGTACTTC.

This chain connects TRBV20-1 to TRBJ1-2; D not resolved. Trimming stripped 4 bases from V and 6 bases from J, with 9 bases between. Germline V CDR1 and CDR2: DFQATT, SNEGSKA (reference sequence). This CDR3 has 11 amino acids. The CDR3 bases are TGCAGTGCTACGTCCTATAATGGCTACACCTTC. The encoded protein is CSATSYNGYTF.

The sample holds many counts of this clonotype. DNA for the CDR3: TGCGCCAGCAGCATAGGTGCCAATCAGCCCCAGCATTTT. Translated: CASSIGANQPQHF. The chain carries TRBV5-1 and TRBJ1-5; D call uncertain. With 4 bases removed from V and 3 bases from J, the gap between germline ends came to 8 bases. The germline V gene has CDR1 SGHRS and CDR2 YFSETQ. There are 13 residues in the CDR3.